This T cell receptor beta chain was sequenced during a study of blood T cell repertoires in COVID-19. In the study overall: T cells, B-cell-depleted T cells, or PBMCs provided the cDNA or gDNA that served as material.

The germline CDR1 and CDR2 sequences are SGDLS and YYNGEE. CDR3 length: 18 residues. V lost 0 bases and J lost 0, with 13 bases in between. How the authors handled the data: From reference gene primer amplification, estimates of nucleated cell counts were derived. Method: immunoSEQ multiplex PCR; TCRdb's copy keeps in-frame clones and lacks some. V and J calls and clone size follow that table, whereas D and trimming were derived from the DNA. The sample shows roughly 72,000 clones, roughly 87% of them seen only once. In this sample, this clone turned up once. This receptor was obtained from a woman aged 80 or older with acute or convalescent COVID-19. Material for sequencing was peripheral blood. J is TRBJ2-6 and V is TRBV9; tentative D call: TRBD2 (5 bases). The chain's CDR3 is CASSVAQPGNSGANVLTF. Here the CDR3 DNA reads TGTGCCAGCAGCGTAGCTCAACCGGGAAACTCTGGGGCCAACGTCCTGACTTTC.